The 20 T cell receptor beta chains given below trace back to one sample, sequenced in a study of blood T cell repertoires in COVID-19. This table comes from immunoSEQ multiplex PCR, and its TCRdb copy is limited to in-frame clones, with some not included. Seen here are around 17,000 clones, approximately 90% observed once, and the top ten hold less than 15%. The sequenced sample consisted of peripheral blood. These receptors originate from a human donor in a cohort sampled during active COVID-19.

The chain recombines TRBV6-5 with TRBJ1-2; D gene unclear. Germline V gives CDR1 MNHEY, CDR2 SVGAGI. The V end lost 6 bases, the J end lost 1 base, and 9 bases lay between the germline ends. The CDR3 sequence is 13 residues long. DNA of the CDR3: TGTGCCAGCAGAAACAGTATTAACTATGGCTACACCTTC. Its translation: CASRNSINYGYTF.

The rearrangement links TRBV11-2 to TRBJ2-5; 9 bases match TRBD2. Germline V gene lookup returns CDR1 SGHAT and CDR2 FQNNGV. Trimming cost V 5 bases and J 5 bases; bases outside gene matches: 12. This CDR3 is built from 16 residues. For the CDR3, the DNA is TGTGCCAGCAGCCCCTCTATGCGGGGGGGCCGGGAGACCCAGTACTTC. Protein: CASSPSMRGGRETQYF.

The chain uses TRBV6-5 and TRBJ2-7, with TRBD1 as a possible D gene (6 bases). The CDR3 length is 14 residues. Looked up from germline, CDR1 is MNHEY and CDR2 is SVGAGI. Between the trimmed V and J ends, which lost 2 bases and 5 bases, there was a span of 13 bases. The CDR3 nucleotides are TGTGCCAGCAGTTACACTAAAAACAGGGACGAGCAGTACTTC. Protein: CASSYTKNRDEQYF.

V gene TRBV3-1 (or the pseudogene TRBV3-2) combines with J gene TRBJ1-1; a weak D match, TRBD1 (6 bases). Germline V CDR1 and CDR2: LGHDT, YNNKEL (reference sequence). The germline V and J ends were trimmed by 7 bases and 4 bases, with 16 bases remaining between them. The CDR3 sequence is 14 residues long. CDR3: CASNPRGGGTEAFF. The CDR3, as DNA: TGTGCCAGCAACCCCAGGGGAGGGGGCACTGAAGCTTTCTTT.

The chain carries TRBV29-1 and TRBJ1-2; 8 nucleotides match TRBD1. The V gene's germline CDR1 is SQVTM and CDR2 ANQGSEA. J was trimmed by 6 bases and V by 4 bases; bases with no gene match: 13. The length of the CDR3 is 15 residues. The CDR3 DNA sequence: TGCAGCGTTGTCGCCGAGGACAGGGAGTTGGATGGCTACACCTTC. Its protein is CSVVAEDRELDGYTF. Based on the CDR3 plus reference TRBV29-1 and TRBJ1-2, the full variable domain is SAVISQKPSRDICQRGTSLTIQCQVDSQVTMMFWYRQQPGQSLTLIATANQGSEATYESGFVIDKFPISRPNLTFSTLTVSNMSPEDSSIYLCSVVAEDRELDGYTFGSGTRLTVV.

Only one count was recorded for this clone. The J gene is TRBJ2-1, the V gene TRBV18; the D is unclear. Trimming took 3 bases from V and 0 from J, leaving 9 bases between them. The CDR3 extends over 15 amino acids. The germline V gene has CDR1 KGHSH and CDR2 LQKENI. CDR3 DNA sequence: TGTGCCAGCTCACCCCTGAGGAGCTCCTACAATGAGCAGTTCTTC. Amino acids: CASSPLRSSYNEQFF.

The rearrangement uses TRBV5-1 and TRBJ1-4, with D possibly being TRBD1 (5 bases). This CDR3 region has 17 residues. V was pared by 0 bases and J by 5 bases, with 17 bases between. In germline, CDR1 is SGHRS, CDR2 YFSETQ. The CDR3 nucleotides are TGCGCCAGCAGCTTGGCACCGTCGGCAGGGCGGAATGAAAAACTGTTTTTT. Amino acid sequence: CASSLAPSAGRNEKLFF.

The rearrangement joins TRBV7-2 to TRBJ1-2; 7 nucleotides match TRBD1. Germline V CDR1 and CDR2: SGHTA, FQGNSA. V gave up 7 bases and J gave up 0 bases; unmatched junction bases: 8. The CDR3 covers 15 residues. CDR3 protein: CASKANRGSNYGYTF. The CDR3 DNA reads as TGTGCCAGCAAGGCGAACAGGGGCTCTAACTATGGCTACACCTTC.

The table lists this clone with a count of one. The chain recombines TRBV5-8 with TRBJ2-2, with TRBD1 as a possible D gene (6 bases). Deletions cut 4 bases from V and 5 bases from J, with 15 bases between. Germline assignment: CDR1 SGHTS and CDR2 YDEGEE. The CDR3 is 15 amino acids. CDR3: CASSTGNLRTGELFF. The DNA for the CDR3 is TGTGCCAGCAGCACAGGGAATTTACGGACCGGGGAGCTGTTTTTT. The entire variable domain, with the rest obtained from reference TRBV5-8 and TRBJ2-2, is as follows: EAGVTQSPTHLIKTRGQQATLRCSPISGHTSVYWYQQALGLGLQFLLWYDEGEERNRGNFPPRFSGRQFPNYSSELNVNALELEDSALYLCASSTGNLRTGELFFGEGSRLTVL.

The chain employs TRBV6-7 and TRBJ2-7; 10 bases map to TRBD2. TRBV6-7 qualifies as an ORF whose function is uncertain. After removal of 0 bases from V and 10 bases from J, the junction contained 9 bases not matched to a gene. The CDR3 has 15 amino acids. CDR3 nucleotide sequence: TGTGCCAGCAGTTACTCGAAGCGGGGGGGCCTCGAACAGTACTTC. This codes for CASSYSKRGGLEQYF.

The chain couples TRBV27 to TRBJ2-4, with 12 bases lining up with TRBD1. Germline V gene lookup returns CDR1 MNHEY and CDR2 SMNVEV (reference sequence). The CDR3 consists of 17 residues. V shed 7 bases and J 7 bases; nucleotides not matched to a gene: 14. CDR3 in DNA: TGTGCCAGCAATCTTAGGCAGGGACAGGGGGCCAGGAACATTCAGTACTTC. It encodes CASNLRQGQGARNIQYF.

The chain couples TRBV28 to TRBJ1-6; the match to TRBD1 covers 9 bases. The germline CDR1 and CDR2 sequences are MDHEN and SYDVKM. V lost 1 base, J lost 12 bases, and 4 bases stayed unmatched. The CDR3 has 14 amino acids. CDR3 DNA: TGTGCCAGCAGTTTATTAGGGACAGGGAAACCCCTCCACTTT. The encoded protein is CASSLLGTGKPLHF.

This rearrangement joins TRBV4-1 to TRBJ2-7, with D uncertain. The CDR3 contains 15 residues. V gave up 0 bases and J gave up 2 bases, with 11 bases separating them. The germline V gene encodes CDR1 MGHRA and CDR2 YSYEKL. For the CDR3, the DNA is TGCGCCAGCAGCCAAGATCGTGGCAGTACCTACGAGCAGTACTTC. This translates into CASSQDRGSTYEQYF.

The chain is built from TRBV19 and TRBJ1-2, with 12 bases fitting TRBD1. J gave up 8 bases and V 3 bases, and 4 bases lay outside the gene matches. The CDR3 totals 14 residues. Germline-derived CDR1 and CDR2 are LNHDA and SQIVND (reference sequence). CDR3 sequence reads: CASSMGQGAAGYTF. The CDR3 nucleotides are TGTGCCAGTAGTATGGGACAGGGGGCTGCCGGCTACACCTTC.

The rearrangement joins TRBV4-1 to TRBJ2-7; 12 bases map to TRBD2. V lost 4 bases, J lost 0 bases, and 7 bases stayed unmatched. From germline, CDR1 is MGHRA and CDR2 YSYEKL. The CDR3 runs to 17 residues. This CDR3 is CASSRTSGGRSSYEQYF. CDR3 bases: TGCGCCAGCAGCCGTACTAGCGGGGGGAGGAGCTCCTACGAGCAGTACTTC.

CDR3 DNA sequence: TGTGCCAGCAGTTTGCGGGGTAAACACTATGGCTACACCTTC. This gives the protein CASSLRGKHYGYTF. The chain is built from TRBV27 and TRBJ1-2; D gene unclear. Germline-derived CDR1 and CDR2 are MNHEY and SMNVEV (reference sequence). The CDR3 contains 14 residues. The V end was cut by 3 bases, the J end by 3 bases, with 11 bases between.

The V call is TRBV30, the J call TRBJ1-5; 7 nucleotides agree with TRBD1. The V segment lost 0 bases and the J segment 1 base; nucleotides outside the gene matches: 6. The CDR3 consists of 16 residues. Germline CDR1 is GTSNPN and CDR2 is SVGIG (reference sequence). Here the CDR3 reads CAWSVLAGGSNQPQHF. The CDR3 nucleotides read TGTGCCTGGAGTGTACTGGCAGGGGGAAGCAATCAGCCCCAGCATTTT.

V gene TRBV6-2 or TRBV6-3 combines with J gene TRBJ1-2; D remains ambiguous. V lost 0 bases, J lost 4 bases, and 9 bases lay in between. Germline CDR1 MNHEY, CDR2 SVGEGT. The CDR3 is 14 amino acids. The CDR3 bases are TGTGCCAGCAGTTACTCGGAGAGGCCCTATGGCTACACCTTC. It translates to CASSYSERPYGYTF.

The CDR3 coding sequence is TGTGCCAGCAGTGAATTATCTGGGGGCGCATGGGAGACCCAGTACTTC. As protein: CASSELSGGAWETQYF. The chain recombines TRBV6-1 with TRBJ2-5, with D perhaps TRBD1 (6 bases). With 2 bases removed from V and 5 bases from J, the gap between germline ends came to 18 bases. CDR1 is MNHNS and CDR2 is SASEGT in the germline V gene. This CDR3 is 16 amino acids long.

The rearrangement uses TRBV12-2 and TRBJ1-5; TRBD1, the D gene given by the table, was not confirmed from the DNA. TRBV12-2 has pseudogene status. The CDR3 is 19 residues long. The DNA of the CDR3 is TGTGCAAGTCGCTTAGTAGGGACAGGGAAAGGTTATAGCAATCAGCCCCAGCATTTT. It is translated as CASRLVGTGKGYSNQPQHF.